The sample holds one count of the clone carrying this T cell receptor (beta chain). Its antigen is not known. The PCR was carried out with 60 Vbeta primers and 13 Jbeta primers. How the authors handled the data: About 11 million of the 80 million or so unique TCR beta chains counted in a later analysis were shared. The method was immunoSEQ multiplex PCR; TCRdb's version includes in-frame clones alone and lacks a portion of them. V and J calls and clone size come straight from that table; D and trimming were deduced from the DNA. This sample yields about 37,000 clones, of which roughly 81% are seen a single time; almost 9.5% belongs to the top ten. Trimming left V 0 bases short and J 0 bases short, with 9 bases between. The CDR3 sequence is 16 residues long. CDR1 is MNHEY and CDR2 is SVGAGI in the germline V gene. This entry belongs to a study of cytomegalovirus exposure and HLA in healthy donors. The study, taken as a whole, reports: Researchers reported from a later analysis that most CMV-associated TCR beta chains appeared HLA-restricted.

The TCR originated in a woman aged 40 to 50 in good health and CMV-seronegative. Sequenced input: PBMCs. V is TRBV6-5 and J is TRBJ1-3; no reliable D call. The CDR3, as DNA: TGTGCCAGCAGTTACTCGTTCTCAGTCTCTGGAAACACCATATATTTT. Translating it yields CASSYSFSVSGNTIYF.